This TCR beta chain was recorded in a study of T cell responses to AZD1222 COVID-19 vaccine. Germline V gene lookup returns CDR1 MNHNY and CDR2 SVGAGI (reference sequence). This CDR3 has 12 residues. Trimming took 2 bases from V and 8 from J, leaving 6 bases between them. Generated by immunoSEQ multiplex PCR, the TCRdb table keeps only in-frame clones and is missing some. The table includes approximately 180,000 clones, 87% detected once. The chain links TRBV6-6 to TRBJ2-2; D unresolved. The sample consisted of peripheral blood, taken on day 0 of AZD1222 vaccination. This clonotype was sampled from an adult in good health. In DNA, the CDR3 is TGTGCCAGCAGTTACCTTTGGGGGGAGCTGTTTTTT. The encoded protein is CASSYLWGELFF.